A single sample gave rise to the 5 T cell receptor beta chains below, sequenced in a study of a mutant IDH1 vaccine in newly diagnosed glioma. Time point denoted: baseline, week 1 (first vaccination visit). Indicated treatment: pre-vaccination baseline after standard-of-care therapy. TCRdb's table, derived via immunoSEQ multiplex PCR, lists solely in-frame clones and lacks some. The table includes about 38,000 clones, approximately 78% detected once. The sequencing used PBMCs, collected from a glioma patient treated with radiotherapy, temozolomide or both. Receptor source: a man aged 40-55 years with glioma. Some clones in this sample may be carry-over from other donors' samples.

The V call is TRBV6-1, the J call TRBJ1-4; D gene unclear. This CDR3 is 14 amino acids long. From germline, CDR1 is MNHNS and CDR2 SASEGT. Trimming removed 4 bases at V and 0 bases at J, with 6 bases between. CDR3: CASSVPATNEKLFF. CDR3 DNA sequence: TGTGCCAGCAGTGTCCCCGCAACTAATGAAAAACTGTTTTTT.

The rearrangement uses TRBV5-6 and TRBJ2-7; D not resolved. Per the germline V gene, CDR1 is SGHDT and CDR2 is YYEEEE. Trimming removed 0 bases from V and 0 bases from J, with 13 bases in between. The CDR3 has 16 residues. CDR3 amino acids: CASSLALGLLSYEQYF. CDR3 sequence (DNA): TGTGCCAGCAGCTTGGCCTTGGGGTTACTCTCCTACGAGCAGTACTTC.

The chain links TRBV18 to TRBJ2-1; 7 positions agree with TRBD1. The CDR3 spans 16 residues. In germline, CDR1 is KGHSH, CDR2 LQKENI. V gave up 0 bases and J gave up 1 base; unmatched junction bases: 3. The CDR3 is CASSPPGQISYNEQFF. As DNA, the CDR3 is TGTGCCAGCTCACCACCGGGACAGATATCCTACAATGAGCAGTTCTTC.

The chain combines TRBV5-5 with TRBJ2-7; 7 bases match TRBD1. The trim removed 5 bases at V and 6 bases at J, leaving 5 bases unmatched. Germline CDR1 reads SGHKS; CDR2 reads YYEKEE (reference sequence). The CDR3 extends over 12 amino acids. In DNA form, the CDR3 reads TGTGCCAGCAGTCCGACAGGGATCGAGCAGTACTTC. It yields the protein CASSPTGIEQYF.

The gene calls are TRBV6-6 and TRBJ2-7; 7 bases map to TRBD1. Germline CDR1 is MNHNY and CDR2 is SVGAGI (reference sequence). The CDR3 length is 13 residues. V shed 6 bases, J shed 6 bases, and the junction held 8 bases outside the gene matches. CDR3 in DNA: TGTGCCAGCAGCCCCCAGGGGGTGAGCGAGCAGTACTTC. Its protein is CASSPQGVSEQYF.